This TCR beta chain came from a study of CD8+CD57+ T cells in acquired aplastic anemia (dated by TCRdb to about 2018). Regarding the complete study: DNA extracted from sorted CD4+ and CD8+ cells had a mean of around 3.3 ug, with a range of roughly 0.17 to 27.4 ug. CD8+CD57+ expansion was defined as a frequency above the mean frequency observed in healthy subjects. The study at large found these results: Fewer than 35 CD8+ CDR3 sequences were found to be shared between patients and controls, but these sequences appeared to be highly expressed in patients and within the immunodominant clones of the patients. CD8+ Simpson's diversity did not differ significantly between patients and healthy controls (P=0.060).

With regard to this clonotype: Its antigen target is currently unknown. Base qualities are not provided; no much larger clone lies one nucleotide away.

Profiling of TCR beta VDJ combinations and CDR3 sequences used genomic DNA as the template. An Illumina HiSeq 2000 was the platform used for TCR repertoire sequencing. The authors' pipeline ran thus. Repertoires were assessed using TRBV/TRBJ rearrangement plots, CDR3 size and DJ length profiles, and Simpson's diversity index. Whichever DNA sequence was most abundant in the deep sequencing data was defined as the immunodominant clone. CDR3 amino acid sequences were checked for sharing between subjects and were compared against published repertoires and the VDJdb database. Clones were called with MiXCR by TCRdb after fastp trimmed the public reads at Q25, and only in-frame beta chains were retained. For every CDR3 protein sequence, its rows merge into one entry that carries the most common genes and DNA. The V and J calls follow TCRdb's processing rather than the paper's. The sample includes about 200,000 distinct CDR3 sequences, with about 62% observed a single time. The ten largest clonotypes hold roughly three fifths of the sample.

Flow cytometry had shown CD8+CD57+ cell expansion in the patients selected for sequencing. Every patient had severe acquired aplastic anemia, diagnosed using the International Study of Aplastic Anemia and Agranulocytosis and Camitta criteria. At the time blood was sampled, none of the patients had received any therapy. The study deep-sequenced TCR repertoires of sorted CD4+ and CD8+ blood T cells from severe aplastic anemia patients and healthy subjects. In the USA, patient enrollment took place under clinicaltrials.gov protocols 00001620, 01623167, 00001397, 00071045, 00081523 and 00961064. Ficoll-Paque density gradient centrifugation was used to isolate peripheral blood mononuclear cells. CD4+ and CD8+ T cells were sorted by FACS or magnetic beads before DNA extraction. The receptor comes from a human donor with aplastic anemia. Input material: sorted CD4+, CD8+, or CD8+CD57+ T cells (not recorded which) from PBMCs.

The nucleotide sequence reads TGCGCCAGCAAGGAGTCCTACTATCAGCCCCAGCATTTT. Translated, this is CASKESYYQPQHF. The V and J genes are TRBV10-1 and TRBJ1-5; too little of a D gene remains to name it. The CDR3 runs 13 amino acids, cysteine and phenylalanine included. The entry retains the CDR3 DNA only, 39 bases that are in frame from base 1. The germline V gene (reference sequence) gives CDR1 as WNHNN and CDR2 as SYGVQD. V gives up 7 bases and J gives up 5 bases, and the segment between their germline ends measures 12 bases.